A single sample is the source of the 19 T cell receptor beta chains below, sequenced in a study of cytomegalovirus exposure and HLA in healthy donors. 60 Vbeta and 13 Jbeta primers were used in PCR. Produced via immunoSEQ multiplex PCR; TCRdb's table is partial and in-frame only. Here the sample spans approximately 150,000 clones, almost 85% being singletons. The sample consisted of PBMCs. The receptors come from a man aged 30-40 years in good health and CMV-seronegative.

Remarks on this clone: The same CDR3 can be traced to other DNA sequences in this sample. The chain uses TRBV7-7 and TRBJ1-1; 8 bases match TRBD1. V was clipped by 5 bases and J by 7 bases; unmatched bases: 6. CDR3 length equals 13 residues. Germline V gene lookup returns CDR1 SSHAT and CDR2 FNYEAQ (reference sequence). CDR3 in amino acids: CASSADRESEAFF. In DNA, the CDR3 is TGTGCCAGCAGCGCGGACAGGGAAAGTGAAGCTTTCTTT.

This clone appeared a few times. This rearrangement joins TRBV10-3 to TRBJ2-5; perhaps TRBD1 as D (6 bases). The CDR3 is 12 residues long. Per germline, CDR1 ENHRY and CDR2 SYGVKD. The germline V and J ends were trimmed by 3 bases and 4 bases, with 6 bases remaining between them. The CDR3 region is CAISDRGETQYF. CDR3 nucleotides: TGTGCCATCAGTGACAGGGGAGAGACCCAGTACTTC.

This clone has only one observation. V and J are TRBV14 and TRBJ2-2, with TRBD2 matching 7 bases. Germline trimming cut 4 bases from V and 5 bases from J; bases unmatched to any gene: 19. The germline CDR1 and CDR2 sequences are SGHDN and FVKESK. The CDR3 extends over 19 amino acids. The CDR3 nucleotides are TGTGCCAGCAGCCGGACCCCTAGCGGCCCACGGAGGGGAACCGGGGAGCTGTTTTTT. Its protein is CASSRTPSGPRRGTGELFF. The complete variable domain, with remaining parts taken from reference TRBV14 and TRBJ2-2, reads EAGVTQFPSHSVIEKGQTVTLRCDPISGHDNLYWYRRVMGKEIKFLLHFVKESKQDESGMPNNRFLAERTGGTYSTLKVQPAELEDSGVYFCASSRTPSGPRRGTGELFFGEGSRLTVL.

The CDR3 coding sequence is TGTGCCAGCTCAAGGGGCCGGGACAGTCCCAATTATAGCAATCAGCCCCAGCATTTT. Its protein product is CASSRGRDSPNYSNQPQHF. The V and J genes are TRBV18 and TRBJ1-5; TRBD1 aligns across 7 bases. V gave up 5 bases and J gave up 0 bases; unmatched junction bases: 16. This CDR3 spans 19 amino acids. The V gene's germline CDR1 is KGHSH and CDR2 LQKENI.

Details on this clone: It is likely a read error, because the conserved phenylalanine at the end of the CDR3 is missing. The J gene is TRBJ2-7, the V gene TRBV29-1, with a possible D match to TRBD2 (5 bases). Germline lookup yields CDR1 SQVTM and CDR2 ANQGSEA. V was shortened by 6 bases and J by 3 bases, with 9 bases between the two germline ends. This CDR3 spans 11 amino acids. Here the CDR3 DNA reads TGCAGCGTGGCCGCGGGCTACGAGCAGTACCTC. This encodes CSVAAGYEQYL.

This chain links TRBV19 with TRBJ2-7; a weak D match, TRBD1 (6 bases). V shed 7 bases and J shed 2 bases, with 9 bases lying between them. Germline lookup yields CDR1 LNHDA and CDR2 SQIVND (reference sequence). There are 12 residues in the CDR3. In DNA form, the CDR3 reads TGTGCCAGTATGGGGGCCACCTACGAGCAGTACTTC. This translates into CASMGATYEQYF.

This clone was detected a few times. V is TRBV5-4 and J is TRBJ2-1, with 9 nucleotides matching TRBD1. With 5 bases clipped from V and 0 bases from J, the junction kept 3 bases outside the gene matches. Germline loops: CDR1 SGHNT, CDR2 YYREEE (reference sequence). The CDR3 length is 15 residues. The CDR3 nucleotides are TGTGCCAGCAGTCAGGACAGGGGCTCCTACAATGAGCAGTTCTTC. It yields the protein CASSQDRGSYNEQFF. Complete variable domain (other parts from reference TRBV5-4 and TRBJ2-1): ETGVTQSPTHLIKTRGQQVTLRCSSQSGHNTVSWYQQALGQGPQFIFQYYREEENGRGNFPPRFSGLQFPNYSSELNVNALELDDSALYLCASSQDRGSYNEQFFGPGTRLTVL.

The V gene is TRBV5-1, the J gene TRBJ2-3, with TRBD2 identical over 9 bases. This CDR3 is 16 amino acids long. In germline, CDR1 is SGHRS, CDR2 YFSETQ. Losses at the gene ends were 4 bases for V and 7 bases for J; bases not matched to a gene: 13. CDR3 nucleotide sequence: TGCGCCAGCAGCCCCCCTTTAGCGGGAGAGGTATATACGCAGTATTTT. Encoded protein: CASSPPLAGEVYTQYF.

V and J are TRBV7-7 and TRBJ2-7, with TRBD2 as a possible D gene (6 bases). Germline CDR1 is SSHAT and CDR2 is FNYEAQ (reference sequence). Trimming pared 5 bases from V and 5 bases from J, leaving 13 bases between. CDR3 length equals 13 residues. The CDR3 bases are TGTGCCAGCAGCCCAGCCGGGGGACACGAGCAGTACTTC. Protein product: CASSPAGGHEQYF. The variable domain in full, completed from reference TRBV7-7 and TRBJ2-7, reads GAGVSQSPRYKVTKRGQDVTLRCDPISSHATLYWYQQALGQGPEFLTYFNYEAQPDKSGLPSDRFSAERPEGSISTLTIQRTEQRDSAMYRCASSPAGGHEQYFGPGTRLTVT.

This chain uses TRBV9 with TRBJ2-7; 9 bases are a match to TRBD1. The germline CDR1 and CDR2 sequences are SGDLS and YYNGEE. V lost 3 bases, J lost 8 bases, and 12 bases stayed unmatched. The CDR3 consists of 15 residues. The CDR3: CASSGGDRVGAKQYF. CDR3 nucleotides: TGTGCCAGCAGCGGGGGGGACAGGGTAGGGGCAAAGCAGTACTTC.

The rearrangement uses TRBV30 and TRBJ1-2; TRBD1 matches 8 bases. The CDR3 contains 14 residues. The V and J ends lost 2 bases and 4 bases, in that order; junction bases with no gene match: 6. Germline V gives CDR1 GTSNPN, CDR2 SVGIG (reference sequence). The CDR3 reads CAWSPRGRPYGYTF. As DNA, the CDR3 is TGTGCCTGGAGTCCCAGGGGGCGCCCCTATGGCTACACCTTC.

CDR3: CASSKGTGPSYEQYF. The CDR3 coding sequence is TGTGCCAGTAGTAAGGGGACAGGGCCCTCCTACGAGCAGTACTTC. J is TRBJ2-7 and V is TRBV19; the match to TRBD1 covers 9 bases. The germline V gene encodes CDR1 LNHDA and CDR2 SQIVND (reference sequence). V dropped 4 bases and J dropped 0; count of bases not matched to a gene: 4. The CDR3 totals 15 residues.

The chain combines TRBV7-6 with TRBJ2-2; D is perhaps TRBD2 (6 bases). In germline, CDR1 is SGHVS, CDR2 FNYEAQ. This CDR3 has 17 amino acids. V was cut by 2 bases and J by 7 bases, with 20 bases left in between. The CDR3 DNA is TGTGCCAGCAGCTTACAGGGCAGCCTAAACGGGGGCGGGGAGCTGTTTTTT. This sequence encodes CASSLQGSLNGGGELFF.

The CDR3 coding sequence is TGTGCCAGCAGCTTGCTCCACGAGCAGTACTTC. Translating it yields CASSLLHEQYF. The rearrangement uses TRBV5-6 and TRBJ2-5, with D uncertain. The DNA end is more similar to TRBJ2-7, so the J call may be wrong. This CDR3 spans 11 amino acids. Per germline, CDR1 SGHDT and CDR2 YYEEEE.

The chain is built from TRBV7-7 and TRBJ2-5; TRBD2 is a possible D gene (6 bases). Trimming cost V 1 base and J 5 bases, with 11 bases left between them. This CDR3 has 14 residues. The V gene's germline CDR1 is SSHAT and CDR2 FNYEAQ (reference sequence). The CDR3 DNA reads TGTGCCAGCAGCTTAGGGGTAGGGAGGGAGACCCAGTACTTC. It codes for CASSLGVGRETQYF.

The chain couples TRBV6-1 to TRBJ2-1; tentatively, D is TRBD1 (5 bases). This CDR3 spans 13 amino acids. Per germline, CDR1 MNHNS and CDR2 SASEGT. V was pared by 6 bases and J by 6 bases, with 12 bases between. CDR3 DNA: TGTGCCAGCAGGCCCAGTGACAGCAATGAGCAGTTCTTC. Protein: CASRPSDSNEQFF.

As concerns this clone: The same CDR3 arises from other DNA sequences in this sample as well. CDR3 protein: CASSQKQVNEKLFF. The CDR3 bases are TGTGCCAGCTCACAAAAACAAGTCAATGAAAAACTGTTTTTT. V and J are TRBV18 and TRBJ1-4; D remains ambiguous. Trimming took 4 bases from V and 5 from J, leaving 11 bases between them. The CDR3 covers 14 residues. Looked up from germline, CDR1 is KGHSH and CDR2 is LQKENI.

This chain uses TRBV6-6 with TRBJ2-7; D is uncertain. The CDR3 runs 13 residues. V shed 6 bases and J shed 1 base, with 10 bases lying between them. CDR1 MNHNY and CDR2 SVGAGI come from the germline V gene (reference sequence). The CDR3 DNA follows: TGTGCCAGCAGGAACATTCTGTCCTACGAGCAGTACTTC. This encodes CASRNILSYEQYF.

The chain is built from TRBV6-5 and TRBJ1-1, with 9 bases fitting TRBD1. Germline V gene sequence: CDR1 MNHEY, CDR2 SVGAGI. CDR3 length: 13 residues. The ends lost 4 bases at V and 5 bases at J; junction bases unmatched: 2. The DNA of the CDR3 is TGTGCCAGCAGTTTTGGACAGGGGACTGAAGCTTTCTTT. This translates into CASSFGQGTEAFF.